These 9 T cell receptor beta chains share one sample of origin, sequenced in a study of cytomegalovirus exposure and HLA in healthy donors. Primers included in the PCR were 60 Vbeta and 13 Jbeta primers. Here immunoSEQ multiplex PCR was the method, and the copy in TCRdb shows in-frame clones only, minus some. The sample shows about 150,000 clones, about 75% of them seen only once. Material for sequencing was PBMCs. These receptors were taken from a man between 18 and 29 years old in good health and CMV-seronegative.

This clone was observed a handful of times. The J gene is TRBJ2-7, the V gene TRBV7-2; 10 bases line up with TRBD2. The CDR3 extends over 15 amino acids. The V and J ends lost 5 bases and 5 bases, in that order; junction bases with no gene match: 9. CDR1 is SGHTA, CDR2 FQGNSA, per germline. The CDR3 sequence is CASSEPGLARDEQYF. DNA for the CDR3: TGTGCCAGCAGCGAGCCGGGACTAGCGAGGGACGAGCAGTACTTC.

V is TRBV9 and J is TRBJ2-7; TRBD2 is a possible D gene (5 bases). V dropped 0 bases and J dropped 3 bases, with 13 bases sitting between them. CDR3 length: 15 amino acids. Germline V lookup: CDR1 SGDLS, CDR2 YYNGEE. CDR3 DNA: TGTGCCAGCAGCGTAGTTCCGGGATCCAACTACGAGCAGTACTTC. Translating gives CASSVVPGSNYEQYF.

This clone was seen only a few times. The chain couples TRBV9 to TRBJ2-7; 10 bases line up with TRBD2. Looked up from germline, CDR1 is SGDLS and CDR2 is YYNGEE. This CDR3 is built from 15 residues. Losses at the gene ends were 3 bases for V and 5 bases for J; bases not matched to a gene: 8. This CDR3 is CASSGDSGRNNEQYF. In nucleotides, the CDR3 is TGTGCCAGCAGCGGAGATAGCGGGAGGAACAACGAGCAGTACTTC. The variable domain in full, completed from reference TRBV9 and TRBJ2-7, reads DSGVTQTPKHLITATGQRVTLRCSPRSGDLSVYWYQQSLDQGLQFLIQYYNGEERAKGNILERFSAQQFPDLHSELNLSSLELGDSALYFCASSGDSGRNNEQYFGPGTRLTVT.

The CDR3 nucleotides are TGCGCCAGCAGCCCCCTAGCGGGAGAGGGGGTTCATGAGCAGTTCTTC. Its protein is CASSPLAGEGVHEQFF. The V gene is TRBV4-1, the J gene TRBJ2-1, with 10 bases matching TRBD2. The CDR3 extends over 16 amino acids. Germline CDR1 reads MGHRA; CDR2 reads YSYEKL. V shed 4 bases, J shed 8 bases, and the junction held 11 bases outside the gene matches.

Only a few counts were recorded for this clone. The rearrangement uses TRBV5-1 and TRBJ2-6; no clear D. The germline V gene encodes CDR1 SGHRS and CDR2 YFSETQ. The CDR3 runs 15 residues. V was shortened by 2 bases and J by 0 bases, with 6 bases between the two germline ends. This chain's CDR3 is CASSFGISGANVLTF. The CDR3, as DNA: TGCGCCAGCAGCTTTGGCATCTCTGGGGCCAACGTCCTGACTTTC.

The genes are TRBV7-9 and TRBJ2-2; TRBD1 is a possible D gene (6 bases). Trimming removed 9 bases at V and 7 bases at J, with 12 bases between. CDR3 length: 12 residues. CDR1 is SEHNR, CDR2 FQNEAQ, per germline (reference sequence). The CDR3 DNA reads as TGTGCCAGAGACAGGTCAAACGGGGAGCTGTTTTTT. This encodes CARDRSNGELFF.

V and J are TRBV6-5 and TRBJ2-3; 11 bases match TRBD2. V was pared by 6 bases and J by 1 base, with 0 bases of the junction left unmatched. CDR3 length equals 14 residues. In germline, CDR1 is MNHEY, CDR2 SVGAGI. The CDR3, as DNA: TGTGCCAGCAGGGGACTAGCGGGCACAGATACGCAGTATTTT. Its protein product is CASRGLAGTDTQYF.

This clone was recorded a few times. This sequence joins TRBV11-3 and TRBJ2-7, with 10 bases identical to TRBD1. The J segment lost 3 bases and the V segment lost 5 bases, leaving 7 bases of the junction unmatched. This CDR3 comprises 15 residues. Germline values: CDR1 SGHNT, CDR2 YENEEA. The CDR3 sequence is CASSPTGTGVYEQYF. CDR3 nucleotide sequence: TGTGCCAGCAGCCCGACCGGGACAGGGGTCTACGAGCAGTACTTC.

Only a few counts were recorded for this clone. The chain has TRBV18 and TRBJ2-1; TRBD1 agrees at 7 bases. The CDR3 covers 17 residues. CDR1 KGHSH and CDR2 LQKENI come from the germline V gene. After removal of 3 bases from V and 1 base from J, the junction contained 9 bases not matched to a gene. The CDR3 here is CASSPRTGAFSYNEQFF. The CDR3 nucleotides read TGTGCCAGCTCACCTCGGACAGGCGCCTTTTCCTACAATGAGCAGTTCTTC.